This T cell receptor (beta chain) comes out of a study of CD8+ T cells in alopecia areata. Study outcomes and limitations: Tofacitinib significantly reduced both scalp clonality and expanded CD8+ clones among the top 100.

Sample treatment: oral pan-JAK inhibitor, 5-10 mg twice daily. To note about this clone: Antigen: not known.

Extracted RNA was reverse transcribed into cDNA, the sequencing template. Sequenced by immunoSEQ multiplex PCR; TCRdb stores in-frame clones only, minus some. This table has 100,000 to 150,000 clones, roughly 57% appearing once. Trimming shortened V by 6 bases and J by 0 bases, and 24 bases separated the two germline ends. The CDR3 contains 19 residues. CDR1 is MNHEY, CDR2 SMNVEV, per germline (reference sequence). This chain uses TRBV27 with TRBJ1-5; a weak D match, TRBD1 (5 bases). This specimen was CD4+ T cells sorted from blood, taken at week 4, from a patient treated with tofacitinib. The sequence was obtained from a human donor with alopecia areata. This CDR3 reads CASRRGAGTGLNSNQPQHF. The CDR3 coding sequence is TGTGCCAGCAGGCGTGGGGCAGGCACCGGCCTTAATAGCAATCAGCCCCAGCATTTT.